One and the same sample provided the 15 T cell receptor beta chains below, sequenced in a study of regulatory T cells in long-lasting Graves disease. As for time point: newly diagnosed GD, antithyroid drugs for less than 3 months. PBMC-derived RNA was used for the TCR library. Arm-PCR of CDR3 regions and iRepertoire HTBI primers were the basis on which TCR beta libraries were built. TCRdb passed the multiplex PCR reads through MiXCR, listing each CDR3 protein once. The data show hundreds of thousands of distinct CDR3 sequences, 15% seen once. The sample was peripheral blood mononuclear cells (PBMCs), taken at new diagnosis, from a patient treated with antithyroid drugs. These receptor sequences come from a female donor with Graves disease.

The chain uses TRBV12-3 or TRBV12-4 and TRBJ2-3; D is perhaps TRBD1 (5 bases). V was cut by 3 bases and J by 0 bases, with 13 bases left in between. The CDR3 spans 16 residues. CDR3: CASSLAPAGSTDTQYF. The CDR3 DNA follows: TGTGCCAGCAGTTTGGCCCCGGCAGGGAGCACAGATACGCAGTATTTT.

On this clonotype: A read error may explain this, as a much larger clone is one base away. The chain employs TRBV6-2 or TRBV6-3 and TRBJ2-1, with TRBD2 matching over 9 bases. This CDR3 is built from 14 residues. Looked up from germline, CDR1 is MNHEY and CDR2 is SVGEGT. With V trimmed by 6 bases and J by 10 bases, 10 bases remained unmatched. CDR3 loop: CASSRTSDSYEQFF. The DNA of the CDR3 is TGTGCCAGCAGCCGGACTAGCGACTCCTACGAGCAGTTCTTC.

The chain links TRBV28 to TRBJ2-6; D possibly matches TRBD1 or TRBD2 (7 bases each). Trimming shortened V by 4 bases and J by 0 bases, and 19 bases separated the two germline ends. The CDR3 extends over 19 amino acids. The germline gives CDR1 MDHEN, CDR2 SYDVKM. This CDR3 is CASSSRQTGRVSGANVLTF. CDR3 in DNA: TGTGCCAGCAGTTCTCGACAGACAGGGAGGGTCTCTGGGGCCAACGTCCTGACTTTC.

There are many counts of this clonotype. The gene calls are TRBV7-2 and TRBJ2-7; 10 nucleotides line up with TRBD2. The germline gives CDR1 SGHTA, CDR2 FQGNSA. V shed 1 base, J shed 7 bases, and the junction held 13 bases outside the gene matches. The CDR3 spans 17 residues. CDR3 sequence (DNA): TGTGCCAGCAGCTTAGAGGTGCTAGCGGGAGAGGGTGGGGAGCAGTACTTC. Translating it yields CASSLEVLAGEGGEQYF.

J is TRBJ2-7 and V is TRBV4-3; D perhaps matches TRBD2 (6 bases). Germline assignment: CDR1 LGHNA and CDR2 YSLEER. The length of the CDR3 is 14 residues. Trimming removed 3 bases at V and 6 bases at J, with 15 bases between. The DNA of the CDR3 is TGCGCCAGCAGCCATGAGGGACTGGGTGGCGAGCAGTACTTC. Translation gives CASSHEGLGGEQYF.

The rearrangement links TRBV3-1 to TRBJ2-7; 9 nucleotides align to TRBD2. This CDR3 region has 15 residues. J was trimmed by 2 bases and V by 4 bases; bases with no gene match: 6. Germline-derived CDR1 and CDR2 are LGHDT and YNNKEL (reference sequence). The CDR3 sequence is CASSRGTSIAYEQYF. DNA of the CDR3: TGTGCCAGCAGCCGGGGGACTAGCATAGCCTACGAGCAGTACTTC.

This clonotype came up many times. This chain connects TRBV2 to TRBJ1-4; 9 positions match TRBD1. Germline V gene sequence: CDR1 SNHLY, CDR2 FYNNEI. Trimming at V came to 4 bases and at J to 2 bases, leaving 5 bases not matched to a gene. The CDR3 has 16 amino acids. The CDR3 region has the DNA TGTGCCAGCAGTGGAGGACAGGGGTTTACTAATGAAAAACTGTTTTTT. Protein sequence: CASSGGQGFTNEKLFF.

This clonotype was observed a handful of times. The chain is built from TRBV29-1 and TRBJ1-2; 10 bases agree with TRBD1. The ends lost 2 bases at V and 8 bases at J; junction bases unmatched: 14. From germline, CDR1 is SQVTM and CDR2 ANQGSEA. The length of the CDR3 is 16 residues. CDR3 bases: TGCAGCGTTGAAAGCGGGACAGGGGTCCCTTCGCGGGGCTACACCTTC. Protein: CSVESGTGVPSRGYTF.

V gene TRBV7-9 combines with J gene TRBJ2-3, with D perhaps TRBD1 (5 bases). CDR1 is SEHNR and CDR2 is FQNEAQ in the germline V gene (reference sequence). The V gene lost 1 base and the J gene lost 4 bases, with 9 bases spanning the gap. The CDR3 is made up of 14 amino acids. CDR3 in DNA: TGTGCCAGCAGCTTAGACAGGAATCCAGATACGCAGTATTTT. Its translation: CASSLDRNPDTQYF.

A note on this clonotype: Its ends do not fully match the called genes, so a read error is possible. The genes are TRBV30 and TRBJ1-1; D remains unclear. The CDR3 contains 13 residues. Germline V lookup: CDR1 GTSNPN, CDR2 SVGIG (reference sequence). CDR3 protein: CAWRSERRAEASF. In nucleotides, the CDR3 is TGTGCCTGGAGGTCGGAGAGGAGGGCTGAAGCTTCCTTT. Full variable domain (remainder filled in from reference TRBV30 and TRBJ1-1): SQTIHQWPATLVQPVGSPLSLECTVEGTSNPNLYWYRQAAGRGLQLLFYSVGIGQISSEVPQNLSASRPQDRQFILSSKKLLLSDSGFYLCAWRSERRAEASFGQGTRLTVV.

CDR3 region: CASSQDPTGGHSPLHF. In DNA, the CDR3 is TGTGCCAGCAGCCAAGATCCGACAGGGGGCCATTCACCCCTCCACTTT. The chain recombines TRBV3-1 with TRBJ1-6, with 10 bases aligning to TRBD1. Germline CDR1 LGHDT, CDR2 YNNKEL (reference sequence). The CDR3 contains 16 residues. J lost 8 bases, V lost 0 bases, and 4 bases had no gene match.

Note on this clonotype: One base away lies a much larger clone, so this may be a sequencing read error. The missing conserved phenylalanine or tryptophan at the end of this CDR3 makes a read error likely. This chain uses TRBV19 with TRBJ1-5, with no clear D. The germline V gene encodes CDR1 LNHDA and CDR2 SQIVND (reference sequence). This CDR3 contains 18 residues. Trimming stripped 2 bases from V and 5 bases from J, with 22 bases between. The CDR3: CASSISRALRAEDQPQHS. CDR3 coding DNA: TGTGCCAGTAGTATATCCCGGGCTCTTAGGGCAGAGGATCAGCCCCAGCATTCT.

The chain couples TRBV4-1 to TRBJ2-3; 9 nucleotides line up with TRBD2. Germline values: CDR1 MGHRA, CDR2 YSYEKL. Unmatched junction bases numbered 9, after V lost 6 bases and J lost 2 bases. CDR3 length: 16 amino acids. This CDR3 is CASSPGIAGDTDTQYF. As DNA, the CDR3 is TGCGCCAGCAGTCCAGGCATAGCGGGAGACACAGATACGCAGTATTTT.

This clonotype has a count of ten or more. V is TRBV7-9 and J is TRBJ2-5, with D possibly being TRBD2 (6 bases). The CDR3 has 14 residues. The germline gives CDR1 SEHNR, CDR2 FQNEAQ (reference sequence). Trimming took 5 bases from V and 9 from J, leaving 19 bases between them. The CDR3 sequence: CASSPNSASVSQYF. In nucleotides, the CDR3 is TGTGCCAGCAGCCCGAACTCCGCTAGCGTCTCCCAGTACTTC.

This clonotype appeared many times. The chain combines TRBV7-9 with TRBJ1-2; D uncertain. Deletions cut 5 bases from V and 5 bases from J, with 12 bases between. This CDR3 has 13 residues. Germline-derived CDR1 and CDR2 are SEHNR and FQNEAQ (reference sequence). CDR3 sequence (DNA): TGTGCCAGCAGCCCACGTTCTCGGTATGGCTACACCTTC. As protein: CASSPRSRYGYTF. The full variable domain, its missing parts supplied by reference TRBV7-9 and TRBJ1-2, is DTGVSQNPRHKITKRGQNVTFRCDPISEHNRLYWYRQTLGQGPEFLTYFQNEAQLEKSRLLSDRFSAERPKGSFSTLEIQRTEQGDSAMYLCASSPRSRYGYTFGSGTRLTVV.